One sample yielded the 5 T cell receptor beta chains listed below, sequenced in a study of cytomegalovirus exposure and HLA in healthy donors. It was with 60 Vbeta and 13 Jbeta primers that the PCR ran. The data were produced by immunoSEQ multiplex PCR, yet TCRdb's version contains in-frame clones alone and is incomplete. In the table there are roughly 100,000 clones, under 85% of which are singletons. Sequences were obtained from PBMCs. The source of these receptors is a man aged 40-49 years in good health and CMV-seronegative.

V is TRBV11-2 and J is TRBJ2-3; 11 bases fit TRBD2. CDR3 length equals 15 residues. Unmatched junction bases numbered 4, after V lost 6 bases and J lost 2 bases. The germline V gene encodes CDR1 SGHAT and CDR2 FQNNGV. CDR3 loop: CASRGLAGYTDTQYF. The CDR3 bases are TGTGCCAGCAGAGGACTAGCGGGCTACACAGATACGCAGTATTTT.

The J gene is TRBJ2-7, the V gene TRBV6-1, with a tentative D call TRBD1 (6 bases). CDR3 length: 15 residues. Trimming stripped 2 bases from V and 5 bases from J, with 16 bases between. Germline CDR1 reads MNHNS; CDR2 reads SASEGT. CDR3 region: CASSEPGETHNEQYF. The CDR3 DNA follows: TGTGCCAGCAGTGAACCAGGGGAAACGCACAACGAGCAGTACTTC.

This clone was picked up a small number of times. V usage is TRBV28 and J usage is TRBJ2-3, with TRBD2 matching over 7 bases. V lost 4 bases to trimming and J lost 2 bases; unmatched junction nucleotides: 15. Looked up from germline, CDR1 is MDHEN and CDR2 is SYDVKM. The CDR3 length is 18 residues. CDR3 loop: CASSSPISIAGDTDTQYF. The CDR3 nucleotides read TGTGCCAGCAGTTCACCCATCTCCATAGCGGGCGACACAGATACGCAGTATTTT.

The genes are TRBV6-5 and TRBJ1-1; 7 bases align to TRBD1. The germline V gene has CDR1 MNHEY and CDR2 SVGAGI. The CDR3 totals 14 residues. V trimming: 0 bases; J trimming: 3 bases; junction bases outside the gene matches: 1. The CDR3: CASSYSRGHTEAFF. The CDR3 DNA reads as TGTGCCAGCAGTTACTCGAGGGGGCACACTGAAGCTTTCTTT.

V usage is TRBV29-1 and J usage is TRBJ2-1, with TRBD1 as a possible D gene (5 bases). V lost 3 bases, J lost 2 bases, and 11 bases lay in between. The CDR3 covers 14 residues. Germline values: CDR1 SQVTM, CDR2 ANQGSEA. The CDR3 region has the DNA TGCAGCGTTGAGGGCAGGGTGGCCTACAATGAGCAGTTCTTC. This codes for CSVEGRVAYNEQFF.